This TCR beta chain was recorded in a study of Graves' ophthalmopathy and Graves' hyperthyroidism. CDR3 regions of TCR beta were amplified from RNA transcripts. The workflow started with a first-round RT-PCR run with HTBI primers and then moved on to a second-round multiplex PCR. Via MiXCR, TCRdb re-called the multiplex PCR reads, giving one row per CDR3 protein. The table has nearly 400,000 distinct CDR3 sequences, 15% to 20% seen once. Germline lookup yields CDR1 SGDLS and CDR2 YYNGEE. The CDR3 totals 17 residues. V dropped 4 bases and J dropped 0; count of bases not matched to a gene: 13. No donor had other autoimmune disease, uncontrolled infection, pregnancy or lactation. Reliance was placed on clinical symptoms, serum thyroxine, TRAb, thyroid ultrasound and orbital computed tomography for diagnosis. Overall study findings and caveats: Ophthalmopathy progression was predicted by the model at 55% to 71% sensitivity and 72.22% specificity. Most thyroid clonotypes expanded beyond 0.001 frequency were also found in blood.

This clonotype was seen ten or more times. Antigen: not known. This chain joins TRBV9 and TRBJ2-7, with TRBD1 matching over 7 bases. The receptor was derived from a woman aged 18-29 years with Graves' ophthalmopathy. Sequencing used peripheral blood. CDR3 protein: CASSRYGWGQSSYEQYF. CDR3 DNA sequence: TGTGCCAGCAGCCGGTATGGATGGGGACAGTCCTCCTACGAGCAGTACTTC.